The clone carrying this TCR beta chain appeared once. This entry comes from a study of technical replicates of blood from a handful of donors. The germline V gene has CDR1 MDHEN and CDR2 SYDVKM. The CDR3 runs 15 residues. The V gene end was trimmed by 2 bases and the J gene end by 5 bases; junction bases not matched to a gene: 5. Measured with immunoSEQ multiplex PCR; TCRdb has only the in-frame clones, and not every one. The data hold tens of thousands of clones, with under 99% observed a single time. V gene TRBV28 combines with J gene TRBJ2-5; 10 bases map to TRBD1. Input material: T cells isolated from PBMCs. This receptor was identified in a human donor in good health. CDR3 region: CASSLPGQGLETQYF. The DNA of the CDR3 is TGTGCCAGCAGTTTACCGGGACAGGGGTTGGAGACCCAGTACTTC.